These 27 T cell receptor beta chains came from one sample sequenced in a study of T-cell memory formation after mild COVID-19. Each CDR3 protein gets one entry after TCRdb re-called the 5' RACE reads with MiXCR. The sample lists about half a million distinct CDR3 sequences, approximately 18% occurring once. Sequenced input: PBMCs or a T cell subset sorted from them (not recorded which). These TCRs come from an adult woman who had mild COVID-19 (a few samples of this study predate the infection). Cell type and time point are not known.

This clonotype has only a few counts. This chain connects TRBV10-3 to TRBJ2-7, with 10 nucleotides matching TRBD2. Trimming removed 4 bases from V and 1 base from J; junction bases left unmatched: 4. Per germline, CDR1 ENHRY and CDR2 SYGVKD. The CDR3 has 15 residues. The CDR3 protein is CAISGTSGESYEQYF. The CDR3 DNA is TGTGCCATCAGTGGGACTAGCGGAGAGTCCTACGAGCAGTACTTC.

This clonotype was found many times. CDR3 loop: CASSLTAQSRREQYF. The CDR3 coding sequence is TGTGCCAGCAGCTTAACTGCTCAATCCCGTAGGGAGCAGTACTTC. The V call is TRBV7-2, the J call TRBJ2-7; D is ambiguous. Trimming cost V 2 bases and J 7 bases, with 18 bases left between them. This CDR3 contains 15 residues. Germline assignment: CDR1 SGHTA and CDR2 FQGNSA.

There are a few counts of this clonotype. V is TRBV2 and J is TRBJ1-2, with a possible D match to TRBD1 (5 bases). CDR3 length: 12 amino acids. V was pared by 7 bases and J by 5 bases, with 11 bases between. Germline CDR1 SNHLY, CDR2 FYNNEI. The DNA of the CDR3 is TGTGCCAGCACCAGGGCCGGGTATGGCTACACCTTC. This translates into CASTRAGYGYTF.

The rearrangement links TRBV12-3 or TRBV12-4 to TRBJ2-3, with 10 nucleotides matching TRBD2. This CDR3 has 14 residues. With V trimmed by 6 bases and J by 5 bases, 5 bases remained unmatched. Here the CDR3 DNA reads TGTGCCAGCAGCTTCGGGACTAGCGTAGATACGCAGTATTTT. Translated: CASSFGTSVDTQYF.

The CDR3 region has the DNA TGTGCCAGCAGCGACTTTCGGGAGGGCTCCTACAATGAGCAGTTCTTC. This sequence encodes CASSDFREGSYNEQFF. The V and J genes are TRBV7-8 and TRBJ2-1, with TRBD2 matching over 8 bases. The CDR3 length is 16 residues. V dropped 5 bases and J dropped 0; count of bases not matched to a gene: 6. Germline V gene data show CDR1 as SGHVS and CDR2 as FQNEAQ.

The rearrangement joins TRBV7-9 to TRBJ2-7; TRBD1 or TRBD2 may be the D gene (6 bases each). Deletions cut 0 bases from V and 7 bases from J, with 16 bases between. CDR1 and CDR2 from the germline V gene are SEHNR and FQNEAQ (reference sequence). This CDR3 region has 15 residues. The CDR3 DNA sequence: TGTGCCAGCAGCTTAGCAGGGGGGATTCTACGAGAGCAGTACTTC. Residues: CASSLAGGILREQYF.

The chain is built from TRBV5-1 and TRBJ1-2; 8 nucleotides align to TRBD1. V was pared by 5 bases and J by 8 bases, with 14 bases of the junction left unmatched. CDR1 is SGHRS and CDR2 is YFSETQ in the germline V gene. This CDR3 contains 15 residues. The CDR3 loop reads CASRDEDRVGVGYTF. CDR3 sequence (DNA): TGCGCCAGCAGAGATGAGGACAGGGTGGGAGTAGGCTACACCTTC. The complete variable domain, with remaining parts taken from reference TRBV5-1 and TRBJ1-2, reads KAGVTQTPRYLIKTRGQQVTLSCSPISGHRSVSWYQQTPGQGLQFLFEYFSETQRNKGNFPGRFSGRQFSNSRSEMNVSTLELGDSALYLCASRDEDRVGVGYTFGSGTRLTVV.

The V call is TRBV29-1, the J call TRBJ2-2; D is undetermined. V gave up 4 bases and J gave up 5 bases, with 8 bases separating them. The length of the CDR3 is 12 residues. Looked up from germline, CDR1 is SQVTM and CDR2 is ANQGSEA. CDR3 residues: CSVGTQTGELFF. The CDR3 nucleotides are TGCAGCGTTGGGACCCAAACCGGGGAGCTGTTTTTT.

V gene TRBV12-3 or TRBV12-4 combines with J gene TRBJ2-5, with D unresolved. The end of the DNA fits TRBJ2-7 better, so the J call may be wrong. The CDR3 covers 14 residues. The CDR3 coding sequence is TGTGCCAGCAGTTTACGGCGTTCGCCCTACGAGCAGTACTTC. As protein: CASSLRRSPYEQYF.

The chain links TRBV7-3 to TRBJ2-2, with D perhaps matching TRBD2 (5 bases). V lost 7 bases and J 7 bases, leaving 10 bases between the germline ends. The CDR3 has 12 residues. CDR1 and CDR2 (germline): SGHTA, FQGTGA. CDR3 in amino acids: CASTAGDGELFF. CDR3 DNA: TGTGCCAGCACCGCCGGGGACGGGGAGCTGTTTTTT.

The chain couples TRBV19 to TRBJ2-5; D gene unclear. Trimming left V 8 bases short and J 5 bases short, with 6 bases between. The CDR3 covers 10 residues. Germline CDR1 and CDR2: LNHDA and SQIVND (reference sequence). In nucleotides, the CDR3 is TGTGCCAGTGCTCGGGAGACCCAGTACTTC. Protein product: CASARETQYF.

This clonotype was counted between two and nine times. The chain uses TRBV9 and TRBJ1-2; TRBD1 might be the D (5 bases). CDR3 length equals 14 residues. Germline V gives CDR1 SGDLS, CDR2 YYNGEE. The germline V and J ends were trimmed by 3 bases and 4 bases, with 13 bases remaining between them. This CDR3 is CASSGDSASYGYTF. As DNA, the CDR3 is TGTGCCAGCAGCGGCGACAGTGCATCCTATGGCTACACCTTC.

The genes are TRBV12-3 or TRBV12-4 and TRBJ2-3, with D possibly TRBD2 on 6 matching bases. The CDR3 consists of 14 residues. V was cut by 5 bases and J by 4 bases, with 13 bases left in between. This CDR3 is CASSLTSFPDTQYF. The CDR3 DNA reads TGTGCCAGCAGTCTGACTAGTTTCCCAGATACGCAGTATTTT.

This clonotype was recorded a few times. The rearrangement uses TRBV15 and TRBJ2-3; TRBD1 or TRBD2 may be the D gene (5 bases each). The CDR3 runs 18 residues. The germline V and J ends were trimmed by 5 bases and 7 bases, with 28 bases remaining between them. Germline V gene lookup returns CDR1 LNHNV and CDR2 YYDKDF (reference sequence). CDR3 protein: CATSPFGIAADIAYTQYF. CDR3 sequence (DNA): TGTGCCACCAGCCCCTTTGGGATAGCAGCGGACATCGCTTATACGCAGTATTTT.

There are a few counts of this clonotype. This chain connects TRBV9 to TRBJ2-2; D call uncertain. Per the germline V gene, CDR1 is SGDLS and CDR2 is YYNGEE. The V end lost 1 base, the J end lost 1 base, and 14 bases lay between the germline ends. The CDR3 extends over 17 amino acids. CDR3 residues: CASSVLPRPRNTGELFF. DNA for the CDR3: TGTGCCAGCAGCGTACTTCCGAGACCGAGGAACACCGGGGAGCTGTTTTTT.

This clonotype has a handful of counts. The chain couples TRBV7-3 to TRBJ2-5; D uncertain. CDR1 SGHTA and CDR2 FQGTGA come from the germline V gene. CDR3 length equals 13 residues. V shed 2 bases and J shed 2 bases, with 6 bases lying between them. The CDR3 protein is CASSLLAQETQYF. CDR3 DNA: TGTGCCAGCAGCTTACTGGCGCAAGAGACCCAGTACTTC.

This clonotype came up a few times. V gene TRBV13 combines with J gene TRBJ2-7; 11 bases map to TRBD1. Germline trimming cut 5 bases from V and 5 bases from J; bases unmatched to any gene: 8. CDR3 length equals 15 residues. Germline V gene sequence: CDR1 PRHDT, CDR2 FYEKMQ (reference sequence). The CDR3 DNA is TGTGCCAGCAGCGGCGGGACAGGGGGTGACAACGAGCAGTACTTC. Encoded protein: CASSGGTGGDNEQYF.

This clonotype was observed a handful of times. This chain links TRBV5-1 with TRBJ2-7, with 15 bases that match TRBD2. V lost 3 bases and J lost 6; bases outside the gene matches: 1. Germline-derived CDR1 and CDR2 are SGHRS and YFSETQ. The CDR3 is 14 amino acids. In nucleotides, the CDR3 is TGCGCCAGCAGCTGGACTAGCGGGAGGGCCGAGCAGTACTTC. Amino acid sequence: CASSWTSGRAEQYF.

This clonotype was seen more than once but under ten times. The V call is TRBV7-2, the J call TRBJ2-7, with unresolved D. CDR1 is SGHTA and CDR2 is FQGNSA in the germline V gene. This CDR3 region has 13 residues. Trimming took 5 bases from V and 4 from J, leaving 12 bases between them. The DNA of the CDR3 is TGTGCCAGCAGCCCCGAGCCGGTTTACGAGCAGTACTTC. It translates to CASSPEPVYEQYF.

CDR3 loop: CASSYSRNTNYGYTF. CDR3 nucleotide sequence: TGTGCCAGCAGTTACTCGAGGAATACTAACTATGGCTACACCTTC. The chain uses TRBV6-5 and TRBJ1-2; no reliable D call. The V and J ends lost 0 bases and 0 bases respectively, with 8 bases between them. Germline V CDR1 and CDR2: MNHEY, SVGAGI. The CDR3 runs 15 residues.

The gene calls are TRBV12-5 and TRBJ2-2; 8 bases map to TRBD1. The germline V gene encodes CDR1 LGHNT and CDR2 FRNRAP. The junction had 10 bases not matched to a gene; V was cut back by 6 bases and J by 7 bases. The CDR3 has 15 amino acids. The CDR3 loop is CASGSDRGWGGELFF. In nucleotides, the CDR3 is TGTGCTAGTGGATCCGACAGGGGTTGGGGCGGGGAGCTGTTTTTT.

The gene calls are TRBV12-3 or TRBV12-4 and TRBJ1-1; no clear D. The V end lost 6 bases, the J end lost 4 bases, and 9 bases lay between the germline ends. The length of the CDR3 is 12 residues. CDR3: CASSIVSTEAFF. The CDR3 region has the DNA TGTGCCAGCAGCATAGTTAGCACTGAAGCTTTCTTT.

V and J are TRBV5-1 and TRBJ2-2, with 7 bases aligning to TRBD1. The CDR3 consists of 15 residues. CDR1 is SGHRS and CDR2 is YFSETQ in the germline V gene. The J segment lost 5 bases and the V segment lost 0 bases, leaving 4 bases of the junction unmatched. The CDR3 loop reads CASSLETGITGELFF. In nucleotides, the CDR3 is TGCGCCAGCAGCTTGGAGACAGGGATTACCGGGGAGCTGTTTTTT.

This clonotype occurred a few times. The rearrangement uses TRBV20-1 and TRBJ2-7; D is perhaps TRBD2 (6 bases). The germline CDR1 and CDR2 sequences are DFQATT and SNEGSKA (reference sequence). CDR3 size: 13 residues. Deletions cut 4 bases from V and 1 base from J, with 11 bases between. The CDR3 DNA is TGCAGTGCTAAAATGGGGGGATCCTACGAGCAGTACTTC. Residues: CSAKMGGSYEQYF.

The rearrangement links TRBV7-9 to TRBJ2-7; D is unresolved. Per germline, CDR1 SEHNR and CDR2 FQNEAQ (reference sequence). There are 12 residues in the CDR3. The V end was cut by 2 bases, the J end by 5 bases, with 7 bases between. The CDR3 sequence: CASSLNGDEQYF. The CDR3 DNA reads as TGTGCCAGCAGCTTAAACGGCGACGAGCAGTACTTC.

At least ten counts were recorded for this clonotype. The chain joins TRBV24-1 to TRBJ1-5; TRBD1 is a possible D gene (5 bases). This CDR3 is 14 amino acids long. V gave up 6 bases and J gave up 2 bases, with 10 bases separating them. Germline values: CDR1 KGHDR, CDR2 SFDVKD. CDR3 in amino acids: CATSFGTGNQPQHF. The DNA for the CDR3 is TGTGCCACCAGTTTTGGGACCGGCAATCAGCCCCAGCATTTT.

This clonotype was seen at least ten times. The chain is built from TRBV12-3 or TRBV12-4 and TRBJ1-4; unclear D gene. Trimming removed 2 bases from V and 8 bases from J, with 9 bases in between. CDR3 length: 13 amino acids. CDR3 nucleotides: TGTGCCAGCAGTTTACGGTCCGGGGAAAAACTGTTTTTT. It encodes CASSLRSGEKLFF.